This TCR beta chain came from a study of technical replicates of blood from several donors. The sample holds one count of this clone. The V gene's germline CDR1 is SGHAT and CDR2 FQNNGV. Trimming stripped 1 base from V and 5 bases from J, with 11 bases between. This CDR3 has 14 amino acids. Using immunoSEQ multiplex PCR, the repertoire was profiled, and TCRdb retains in-frame clones only, with some absent. The table shows about 100,000 clones, with 95% occurring only once. The TCR was taken from a human donor in good health. The chain links TRBV11-2 to TRBJ1-2; maybe TRBD1 (5 bases). Sequencing input: T cells isolated from PBMCs. The CDR3 DNA follows: TGTGCCAGCAGCTTAGGTACAGGAGTATATGGCTACACCTTC. It codes for CASSLGTGVYGYTF. Full variable domain (remainder filled in from reference TRBV11-2 and TRBJ1-2): EAGVAQSPRYKIIEKRQSVAFWCNPISGHATLYWYQQILGQGPKLLIQFQNNGVVDDSQLPKDRFSAERLKGVDSTLKIQPAKLEDSAVYLCASSLGTGVYGYTFGSGTRLTVV.